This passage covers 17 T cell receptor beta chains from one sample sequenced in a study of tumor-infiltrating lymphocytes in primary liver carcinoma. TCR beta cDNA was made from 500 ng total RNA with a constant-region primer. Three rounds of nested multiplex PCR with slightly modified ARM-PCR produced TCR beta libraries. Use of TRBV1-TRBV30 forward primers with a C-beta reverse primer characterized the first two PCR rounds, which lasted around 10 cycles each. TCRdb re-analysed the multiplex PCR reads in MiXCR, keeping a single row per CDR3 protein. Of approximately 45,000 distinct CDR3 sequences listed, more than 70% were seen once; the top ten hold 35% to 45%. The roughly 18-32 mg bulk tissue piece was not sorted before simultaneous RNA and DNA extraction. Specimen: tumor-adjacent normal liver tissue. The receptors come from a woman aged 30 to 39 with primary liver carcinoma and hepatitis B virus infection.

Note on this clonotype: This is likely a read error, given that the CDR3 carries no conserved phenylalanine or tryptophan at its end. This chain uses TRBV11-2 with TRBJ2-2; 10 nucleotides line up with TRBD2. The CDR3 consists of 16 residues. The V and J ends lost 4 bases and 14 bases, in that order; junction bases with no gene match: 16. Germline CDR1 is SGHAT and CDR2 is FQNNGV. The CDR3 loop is CASSSTRSGRSVELFL. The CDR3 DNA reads TGTGCCAGCAGCTCTACACGTAGCGGGAGGTCCGTGGAACTGTTTCTT.

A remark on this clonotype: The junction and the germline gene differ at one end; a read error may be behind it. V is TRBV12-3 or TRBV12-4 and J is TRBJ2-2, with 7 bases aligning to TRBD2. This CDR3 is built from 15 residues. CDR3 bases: TGTGCCAGCAGTTTAAAACTAGCGAGAACCGGGGACCTGTTTTTT. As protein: CASSLKLARTGDLFF.

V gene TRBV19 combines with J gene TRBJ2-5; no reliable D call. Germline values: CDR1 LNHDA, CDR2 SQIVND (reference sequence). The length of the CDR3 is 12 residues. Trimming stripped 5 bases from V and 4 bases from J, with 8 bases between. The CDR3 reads CASSHGGETQYF. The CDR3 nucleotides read TGTGCCAGTAGTCACGGTGGAGAGACCCAGTACTTC.

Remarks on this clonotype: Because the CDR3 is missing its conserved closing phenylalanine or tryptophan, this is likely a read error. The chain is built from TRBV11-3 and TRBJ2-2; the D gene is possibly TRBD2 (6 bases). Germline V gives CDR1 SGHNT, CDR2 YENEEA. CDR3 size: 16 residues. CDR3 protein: CASSLAAGLNTGELFS. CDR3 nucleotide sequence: TGTGCCAGCAGCTTAGCAGCGGGCCTTAACACAGGGGAGCTGTTTTCT.

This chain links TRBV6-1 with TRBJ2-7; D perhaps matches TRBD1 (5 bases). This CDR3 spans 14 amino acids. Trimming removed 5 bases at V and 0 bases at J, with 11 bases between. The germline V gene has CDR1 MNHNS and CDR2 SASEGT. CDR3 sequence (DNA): TGTGCCAGCAGTTCTCTGACAGACTCCTACGAGCAGTACTTC. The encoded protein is CASSSLTDSYEQYF.

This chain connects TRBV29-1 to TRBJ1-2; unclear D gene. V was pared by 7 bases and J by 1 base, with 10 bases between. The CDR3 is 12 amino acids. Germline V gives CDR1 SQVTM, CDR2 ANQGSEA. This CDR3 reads CSDRWDNYGYTF. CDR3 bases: TGCAGCGATAGGTGGGATAACTATGGCTACACCTTC.

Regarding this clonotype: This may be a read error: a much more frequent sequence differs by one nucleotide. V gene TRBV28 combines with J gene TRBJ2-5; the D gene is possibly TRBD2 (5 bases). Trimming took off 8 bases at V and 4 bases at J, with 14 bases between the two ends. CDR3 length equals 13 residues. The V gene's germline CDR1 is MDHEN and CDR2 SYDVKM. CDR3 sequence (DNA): TGTGCCAGCCTCGGGGATAGTAGAGAGACCCAGTACTTC. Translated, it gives CASLGDSRETQYF.

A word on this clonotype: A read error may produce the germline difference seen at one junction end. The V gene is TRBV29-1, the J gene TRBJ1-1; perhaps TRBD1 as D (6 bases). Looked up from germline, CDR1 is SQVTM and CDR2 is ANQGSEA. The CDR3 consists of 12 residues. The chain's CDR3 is CGLQQGWTEAFF. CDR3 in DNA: TGCGGCCTTCAACAGGGATGGACTGAAGCCTTCTTT.

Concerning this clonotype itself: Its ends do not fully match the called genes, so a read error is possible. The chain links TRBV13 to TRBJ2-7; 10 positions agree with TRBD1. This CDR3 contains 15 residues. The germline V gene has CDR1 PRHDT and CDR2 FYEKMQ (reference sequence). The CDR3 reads CASSFGGQGPYEQYF. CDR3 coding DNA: TGTGCTAGCAGCTTCGGGGGACAGGGGCCCTACGAGCAGTATTTC.

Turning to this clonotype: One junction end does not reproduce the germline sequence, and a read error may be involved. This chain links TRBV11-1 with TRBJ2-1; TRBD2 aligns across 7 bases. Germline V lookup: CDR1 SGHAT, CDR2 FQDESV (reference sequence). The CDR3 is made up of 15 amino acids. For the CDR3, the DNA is TGTACCAGCAGCTGGGGAGGGCATATACTGGTAGTGCAGTTCTTC. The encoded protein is CTSSWGGHILVVQFF.

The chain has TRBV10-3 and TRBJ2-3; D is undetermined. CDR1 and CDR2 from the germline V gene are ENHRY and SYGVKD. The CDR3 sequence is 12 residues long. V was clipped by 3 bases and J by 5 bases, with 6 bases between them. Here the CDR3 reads CAISEQIDTQYF. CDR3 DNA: TGTGCCATCAGTGAACAAATAGATACGCAGTATTTT.

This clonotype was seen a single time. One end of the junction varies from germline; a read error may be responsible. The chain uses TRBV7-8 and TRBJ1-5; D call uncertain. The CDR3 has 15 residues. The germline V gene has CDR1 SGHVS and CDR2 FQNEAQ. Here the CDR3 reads CASSLKSQVGQSQHF. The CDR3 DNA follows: TGTGCCAGCAGCCTTAAGAGCCAGGTCGGTCAGTCCCAGCATTTT.

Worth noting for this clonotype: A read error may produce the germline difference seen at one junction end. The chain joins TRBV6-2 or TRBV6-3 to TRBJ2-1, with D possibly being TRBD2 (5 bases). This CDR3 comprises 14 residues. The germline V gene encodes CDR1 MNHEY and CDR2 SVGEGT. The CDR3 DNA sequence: TGTGCCAGTAGTTCCGGGCTAGGGAGCAATGAGCAGTTCTTC. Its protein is CASSSGLGSNEQFF.

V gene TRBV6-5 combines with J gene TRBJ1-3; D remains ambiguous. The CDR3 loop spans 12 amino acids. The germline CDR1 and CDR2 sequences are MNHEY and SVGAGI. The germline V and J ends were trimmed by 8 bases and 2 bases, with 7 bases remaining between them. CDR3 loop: CASVSPGNTIYF. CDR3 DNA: TGTGCCAGCGTGAGTCCTGGAAACACCATATATTTT.

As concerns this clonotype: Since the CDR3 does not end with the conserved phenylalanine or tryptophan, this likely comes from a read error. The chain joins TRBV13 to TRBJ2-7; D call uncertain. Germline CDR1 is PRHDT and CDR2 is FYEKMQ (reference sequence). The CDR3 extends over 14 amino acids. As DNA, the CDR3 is TGTGCCAGCAGCTTAAGCAGGAGCTCCTACGAACAGTACATC. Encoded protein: CASSLSRSSYEQYI.

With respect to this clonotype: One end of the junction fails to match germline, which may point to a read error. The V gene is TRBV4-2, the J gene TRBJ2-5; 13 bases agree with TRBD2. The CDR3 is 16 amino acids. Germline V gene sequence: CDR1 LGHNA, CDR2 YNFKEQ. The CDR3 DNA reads TGTGCCAGCAGCCAAGGCGGACTAGCGGGAGTGGAGACCCACTACTTC. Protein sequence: CASSQGGLAGVETHYF.

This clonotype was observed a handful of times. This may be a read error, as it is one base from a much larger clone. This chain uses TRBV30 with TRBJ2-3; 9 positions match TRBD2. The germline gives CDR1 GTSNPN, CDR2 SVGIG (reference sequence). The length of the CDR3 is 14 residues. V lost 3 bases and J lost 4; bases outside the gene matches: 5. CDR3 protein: CAWRSGRPPDTQYF. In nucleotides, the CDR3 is TGTGCCTGGAGGAGCGGGAGGCCCCCAGATACGCAGTATTTT.